A selection of T cell receptor beta chains follows, all from one sample in a study of memory CD4+ T cells and cytomegalovirus serostatus. Clones were read by immunoSEQ multiplex PCR, and TCRdb kept only the in-frame ones, dropping some. The sample lists about 58,000 clones, less than 85% occurring once. The sequenced sample consisted of memory CD4+ T cells from blood. These receptors were collected from an adult in good health and CMV-seronegative. Some clones in this sample may be carry-over from other donors' samples. Each CDR3 is given with its conserved first and last residue. Fields, in order: CDR3 length, J gene, D gene, clone size, V gene, CDR3 protein, CDR3 DNA. A D gene is named only where the DNA matches it firmly. Expanded clones get a size class; other rows say once, few or many, or leave the size out.

12 | TRBJ2-3 | . | . | TRBV18 | CASSGSTDTQYF | TGTGCCAGCTCAGGTAGCACAGATACGCAGTATTTT
13 | TRBJ1-2 | . | . | TRBV6-6 | CASSPADSYGYTF | TGTGCCAGCAGCCCCGCCGACAGCTATGGCTACACCTTC
16 | TRBJ2-2 | TRBD2 | . | TRBV28 | CASSGRGLAHTGELFF | TGTGCCAGCAGTGGGCGGGGACTAGCTCACACCGGGGAGCTGTTTTTT
16 | TRBJ1-2 | . | . | TRBV14 | CASSQEWGPGGYGYTF | TGTGCCAGCAGCCAAGAATGGGGTCCGGGAGGCTATGGCTACACCTTC
12 | TRBJ1-2 | . | . | TRBV28 | CASKTESYGYTF | TGTGCCAGCAAAACGGAGTCTTATGGCTACACCTTC
15 | TRBJ2-7 | . | . | TRBV28 | CASRINRVSYYEQYF | TGTGCCAGCAGAATAAACAGGGTCTCTTACTACGAGCAGTACTTC
14 | TRBJ2-3 | . | . | TRBV5-1 | CASSEADLTDTQYF | TGCGCCAGCAGCGAGGCTGATCTCACAGATACGCAGTATTTT
12 | TRBJ1-6 | . | . | TRBV7-9 | CASSRQFSPLHF | TGTGCCAGCAGCCGCCAGTTTTCACCCCTCCACTTT
15 | TRBJ2-7 | . | . | TRBV28 | CASSLSSGNSYEQYF | TGTGCCAGCAGTTTAAGTTCAGGGAACTCCTACGAGCAGTACTTC
17 | TRBJ1-6 | . | . | TRBV5-1 | CASSRQETSSYNSPLHF | TGCGCCAGCAGCCGACAGGAGACTAGCTCCTATAATTCACCCCTCCACTTT
13 | TRBJ1-6 | . | . | TRBV5-5 | CASSLRGNSPLHF | TGTGCCAGCAGCCTGAGGGGCAATTCACCCCTCCACTTT
13 | TRBJ2-7 | TRBD1 | once | TRBV2 | CASSRQGTYKQYF | TGTGCCAGCTCGAGACAGGGTACCTACAAGCAGTACTTC
14 | TRBJ2-5 | . | . | TRBV7-2 | CASSPRSGQETQYF | TGTGCCAGCAGCCCTAGAAGCGGGCAAGAGACCCAGTACTTC
14 | TRBJ2-3 | TRBD2 | . | TRBV27 | CASSPGLITDTQYF | TGTGCCAGCAGCCCGGGACTAATCACAGATACGCAGTATTTT
16 | TRBJ1-2 | . | few | TRBV28 | CASSLSVRRNDYGYTF | TGTGCCAGCAGTTTATCGGTGCGGAGAAATGACTATGGCTACACCTTC
13 | TRBJ1-3 | . | . | TRBV30 | CAWSVGAGNTIYF | TGTGCCTGGAGTGTGGGCGCTGGAAACACCATATATTTT
15 | TRBJ2-1 | . | . | TRBV11-2 | CASSLGAGPFFEQFF | TGTGCCAGCAGCTTAGGGGCGGGACCTTTTTTTGAGCAGTTCTTC
15 | TRBJ1-1 | TRBD1 | . | TRBV30 | CGGSRTGSMNTEAFF | TGTGGGGGGAGCCGGACAGGGAGCATGAACACTGAAGCTTTCTTT
15 | TRBJ2-5 | TRBD2 | . | TRBV5-4 | CASSLVAGGQETQYF | TGTGCCAGCAGCTTGGTAGCGGGGGGGCAGGAGACCCAGTACTTC
13 | TRBJ1-4 | TRBD1 | . | TRBV18 | CASVRDRDEKLFF | TGTGCCAGCGTCCGGGACAGGGATGAAAAACTGTTTTTT
13 | TRBJ2-1 | TRBD2 | . | TRBV6-1 | CASYPAGGNEQFF | TGTGCCAGTTATCCAGCGGGAGGGAATGAGCAGTTCTTC
14 | TRBJ2-4 | . | . | TRBV28 | CASSSSVSVDIQYF | TGTGCCAGCAGTTCGTCTGTGAGCGTGGACATTCAGTACTTC
20 | TRBJ2-7 | TRBD2 | . | TRBV14 | CASRSSPGTSGRGGSYEQYF | TGTGCCAGCAGGAGTAGTCCCGGGACTAGCGGGAGAGGGGGCTCCTACGAGCAGTACTTC
13 | TRBJ1-5 | . | . | TRBV11-1 | CASSLDINQPQHF | TGTGCCAGCAGCCTGGATATTAATCAGCCCCAGCATTTT
13 | TRBJ1-2 | . | few | TRBV7-2 | CASSSQGIGGYTF | TGTGCCAGCAGCTCCCAGGGGATCGGTGGCTACACCTTC
18 | TRBJ1-2 | TRBD1 | . | TRBV4-2 | CASSQVGVGRTDRAGYTF | TGTGCCAGCAGCCAAGTCGGGGTCGGGAGAACTGACAGGGCAGGCTACACCTTC
15 | TRBJ2-7 | . | . | TRBV6-1 | CASSKEGQSSYEQYF | TGTGCCAGCAGCAAAGAAGGGCAGAGCTCCTACGAGCAGTACTTC
14 | TRBJ2-1 | TRBD2 | . | TRBV7-9 | CASSSGLAKNEQFF | TGTGCCAGCAGTTCGGGACTAGCGAAAAATGAGCAGTTCTTC
14 | TRBJ1-1 | TRBD1 | few | TRBV19 | CASSPGQGNTEAFF | TGTGCCAGTAGTCCCGGACAGGGAAACACTGAAGCTTTCTTT
15 | TRBJ2-1 | TRBD2 | . | TRBV7-3 | CASSLGTSGRAEQFF | TGTGCCAGCAGCTTAGGGACTAGCGGGAGGGCTGAGCAGTTCTTC
14 | TRBJ2-4 | . | . | TRBV4-2 | CASSQEAGTAIQYF | TGTGCCAGCAGCCAAGAAGCAGGGACGGCTATTCAGTACTTC
15 | TRBJ2-4 | . | . | TRBV19 | CASSIDHRQGNIQYF | TGTGCCAGTAGTATAGATCATAGGCAGGGGAACATTCAGTACTTC
15 | TRBJ2-2 | . | . | TRBV2 | CASSGQRSSTGELFF | TGTGCCAGCAGTGGACAGCGCTCGAGCACCGGGGAGCTGTTTTTT
16 | TRBJ2-1 | TRBD2 | . | TRBV9 | CASSVAWGRALDEQFF | TGTGCCAGCAGCGTAGCGTGGGGGAGGGCCCTGGATGAGCAGTTCTTC
9 | TRBJ1-4 | . | . | TRBV28 | CVSSGELFF | TGTGTCAGCTCAGGGGAACTGTTTTTT
17 | TRBJ2-1 | TRBD1 | few | TRBV27 | CASSLGWTGGLYNEQFF | TGTGCCAGCAGTTTAGGTTGGACAGGGGGACTCTACAATGAGCAGTTCTTC
19 | TRBJ2-1 | TRBD2 | . | TRBV4-3 | CASSQETGTSGLAGNEQFF | TGCGCCAGCAGCCAAGAAACCGGGACTAGCGGTCTCGCGGGTAATGAGCAGTTCTTC
15 | TRBJ1-1 | . | . | TRBV5-4 | CASSSVAGFNTEAFF | TGTGCCAGCAGCTCGGTTGCAGGGTTTAACACTGAAGCTTTCTTT
18 | TRBJ2-2 | TRBD2 | medium-sized | TRBV14 | CASSLPLGGRARAGELFF | TGTGCCAGCAGCCTCCCGTTAGGCGGGAGGGCTCGGGCCGGGGAGCTGTTTTTT
18 | TRBJ1-1 | . | . | TRBV27 | CASSPFMGFGGKNTEAFF | TGTGCCAGCAGCCCTTTTATGGGTTTTGGGGGGAAAAATACTGAAGCTTTCTTT
15 | TRBJ2-5 | TRBD2 | . | TRBV5-4 | CASSPEGRGEETQYF | TGTGCCAGCAGCCCTGAGGGTCGGGGGGAAGAGACCCAGTACTTC
16 | TRBJ2-7 | . | . | TRBV25-1 | CASSADVRQNQHEQYF | TGTGCCAGCAGTGCCGACGTGCGCCAGAATCAGCACGAGCAGTACTTC
13 | TRBJ1-1 | . | once | TRBV28 | CASIHGWNTEAFF | TGTGCCAGCATCCACGGATGGAACACTGAAGCTTTCTTT
14 | TRBJ2-5 | . | . | TRBV14 | CASSQWGREQTQYF | TGTGCCAGCAGCCAATGGGGCAGGGAACAGACCCAGTACTTC